These 31 T cell receptor beta chains were all obtained from the same sample, sequenced in a study of blood T cell repertoires in COVID-19. Method: immunoSEQ multiplex PCR; TCRdb's copy keeps in-frame clones and lacks some. The sample shows around 300,000 clones, over 75% of them seen only once. Sequenced sample: PBMCs or T cells enriched from blood (not recorded which). These receptor sequences come from a woman aged 25-40 years who had recovered from COVID-19.

The V gene is TRBV14, the J gene TRBJ2-4; TRBD1 matches at 9 bases. This CDR3 is built from 16 residues. Germline V CDR1 and CDR2: SGHDN, FVKESK. The V and J ends lost 4 bases and 6 bases, in that order; junction bases with no gene match: 10. In DNA, the CDR3 is TGTGCCAGCAGCCGGACGACAGGGGGAATTATAAACATTCAGTACTTC. Translated: CASSRTTGGIINIQYF. The full variable domain, its missing parts supplied by reference TRBV14 and TRBJ2-4, is EAGVTQFPSHSVIEKGQTVTLRCDPISGHDNLYWYRRVMGKEIKFLLHFVKESKQDESGMPNNRFLAERTGGTYSTLKVQPAELEDSGVYFCASSRTTGGIINIQYFGAGTRLSVL.

The gene calls are TRBV27 and TRBJ2-2, with 7 nucleotides matching TRBD2. V gave up 8 bases and J gave up 6 bases; unmatched junction bases: 12. The CDR3 loop spans 15 amino acids. Germline V gene data show CDR1 as MNHEY and CDR2 as SMNVEV (reference sequence). CDR3 bases: TGTGCCAGCCTTAAGTTAGCGGGTTCCCCCGGGGAGCTGTTTTTT. Protein sequence: CASLKLAGSPGELFF.

This chain connects TRBV28 to TRBJ1-3; no definite D call. With 3 bases removed from V and 2 bases from J, the gap between germline ends came to 11 bases. Germline CDR1 is MDHEN and CDR2 is SYDVKM. The CDR3 runs 15 residues. The CDR3, as DNA: TGTGCCAGCAGTTTGATAGGAGAAGCTGGAAACACCATATATTTT. Its translation: CASSLIGEAGNTIYF. Full variable domain (remainder filled in from reference TRBV28 and TRBJ1-3): DVKVTQSSRYLVKRTGEKVFLECVQDMDHENMFWYRQDPGLGLRLIYFSYDVKMKEKGDIPEGYSVSREKKERFSLILESASTNQTSMYLCASSLIGEAGNTIYFGEGSWLTVV.

This chain joins TRBV5-1 and TRBJ2-3; TRBD2 matches 7 bases. This CDR3 is built from 17 residues. Germline-derived CDR1 and CDR2 are SGHRS and YFSETQ. V was clipped by 0 bases and J by 2 bases; unmatched bases: 9. The CDR3 region is CASSLAGLADFTDTQYF. The CDR3 region has the DNA TGCGCCAGCAGCTTGGCCGGGCTAGCGGATTTCACAGATACGCAGTATTTT.

A single count supports this clone. The V and J genes are TRBV6-5 and TRBJ1-1, with D perhaps TRBD1 (5 bases). The CDR3 runs 14 residues. The germline CDR1 and CDR2 sequences are MNHEY and SVGAGI. Trimming cost V 9 bases and J 2 bases, with 16 bases left between them. The CDR3 DNA reads as TGTGCCAGTGGGGGGATGGGGACTAACACTGAAGCTTTCTTT. Residues: CASGGMGTNTEAFF.

DNA of the CDR3: TGTGCCAGCAGTACAGGGTACAGTCAGCCCCAGCATTTT. Translating gives CASSTGYSQPQHF. J is TRBJ1-5 and V is TRBV6-5; D is perhaps TRBD1 (6 bases). Germline V gives CDR1 MNHEY, CDR2 SVGAGI. Trimming pared 5 bases from V and 6 bases from J, leaving 11 bases between. This CDR3 comprises 13 residues.

This chain connects TRBV28 to TRBJ2-7; D is uncertain. The germline V and J ends were trimmed by 5 bases and 1 base, with 18 bases remaining between them. Per the germline V gene, CDR1 is MDHEN and CDR2 is SYDVKM. The CDR3 totals 16 residues. CDR3: CASSPVRLPDSYEQYF. DNA for the CDR3: TGTGCCAGCAGTCCCGTCCGTCTACCTGATTCCTACGAGCAGTACTTC.

The chain is built from TRBV7-8 and TRBJ2-5; 14 bases align to TRBD2. The CDR3 is made up of 18 amino acids. The V and J ends lost 1 base and 1 base, in that order; junction bases with no gene match: 5. Germline V gives CDR1 SGHVS, CDR2 FQNEAQ. The CDR3 nucleotides are TGTGCCAGCAGCTTAGGGACTAGCGGGGGGAGGTTCCAAGAGACCCAGTACTTC. This encodes CASSLGTSGGRFQETQYF.

V is TRBV9 and J is TRBJ1-1; D unresolved. Germline lookup yields CDR1 SGDLS and CDR2 YYNGEE. V was shortened by 2 bases and J by 0 bases, with 5 bases between the two germline ends. The CDR3 runs 13 residues. Written as DNA, the CDR3 is TGTGCCAGCAGCGTCTATCTGAACACTGAAGCTTTCTTT. It specifies CASSVYLNTEAFF. The variable domain in full, completed from reference TRBV9 and TRBJ1-1, reads DSGVTQTPKHLITATGQRVTLRCSPRSGDLSVYWYQQSLDQGLQFLIQYYNGEERAKGNILERFSAQQFPDLHSELNLSSLELGDSALYFCASSVYLNTEAFFGQGTRLTVV.

V is TRBV24-1 and J is TRBJ2-5; TRBD1 agrees at 7 bases. The germline CDR1 and CDR2 sequences are KGHDR and SFDVKD. This CDR3 region has 18 residues. V lost 4 bases, J lost 1 base, and 14 bases stayed unmatched. CDR3 DNA sequence: TGTGCCACCAGTGACCATTCGACAGGGACCTACTCCCAAGAGACCCAGTACTTC. Translation gives CATSDHSTGTYSQETQYF.

V and J are TRBV3-1 (or the pseudogene TRBV3-2) and TRBJ2-7; a possible D gene is TRBD1 (6 bases). The germline V gene encodes CDR1 LGHDT and CDR2 YNNKEL (reference sequence). The germline V and J ends were trimmed by 3 bases and 3 bases, with 9 bases remaining between them. This CDR3 comprises 13 residues. The CDR3 DNA reads as TGTGCCAGCAGCCAGACAGGTTACTACGAGCAGTACTTC. It yields the protein CASSQTGYYEQYF.

This clone was counted only a few times. V and J are TRBV7-6 and TRBJ2-2, with 13 bases aligning to TRBD2. Germline values: CDR1 SGHVS, CDR2 FNYEAQ. The CDR3 runs to 16 residues. With V trimmed by 5 bases and J by 6 bases, 6 bases remained unmatched. The CDR3 is CASSVGGTSGAGELFF. The CDR3 DNA reads as TGTGCCAGCAGCGTAGGTGGGACTAGCGGGGCCGGGGAGCTGTTTTTT.

V and J are TRBV10-3 and TRBJ1-1, with TRBD1 matching over 9 bases. With V trimmed by 8 bases and J by 1 base, 5 bases remained unmatched. The CDR3 is made up of 14 amino acids. Germline loops: CDR1 ENHRY, CDR2 SYGVKD. DNA of the CDR3: TGTGCCATCGCGACAGGGGGACCGAACACTGAAGCTTTCTTT. Amino acids: CAIATGGPNTEAFF.

This chain connects TRBV27 to TRBJ2-5; weak D call: TRBD1 (6 bases). The CDR3 sequence is 14 residues long. The germline V gene encodes CDR1 MNHEY and CDR2 SMNVEV (reference sequence). Trimming removed 6 bases from V and 5 bases from J, with 16 bases in between. The CDR3 protein is CASSDGQLVETQYF. For the CDR3, the DNA is TGTGCCAGCAGCGACGGACAGCTTGTGGAGACCCAGTACTTC.

The gene calls are TRBV6-1 and TRBJ2-5; 7 nucleotides line up with TRBD2. Germline CDR1 MNHNS, CDR2 SASEGT. The trim removed 3 bases at V and 2 bases at J, leaving 9 bases unmatched. The CDR3 sequence is 16 residues long. The CDR3 sequence is CASSDLGGRRQETQYF. The CDR3 nucleotides are TGTGCCAGCAGTGACCTTGGCGGGAGAAGGCAAGAGACCCAGTACTTC.

The rearrangement links TRBV5-6 to TRBJ2-3; the D gene is possibly TRBD2 (5 bases). This CDR3 region has 12 residues. Germline V gene sequence: CDR1 SGHDT, CDR2 YYEEEE. Trimming removed 3 bases at V and 5 bases at J, with 7 bases between. The CDR3 here is CASSSEEDTQYF. CDR3 DNA: TGTGCCAGCAGCTCGGAGGAAGATACGCAGTATTTT.

This chain joins TRBV6-2 or TRBV6-3 and TRBJ1-5, with D hard to call. CDR3 length equals 15 residues. Trimming removed 1 base from V and 2 bases from J, with 9 bases in between. Germline values: CDR1 MNHEY, CDR2 SVGEGT. The CDR3 sequence is CASSYLGGGNQPQHF. The DNA for the CDR3 is TGTGCCAGCAGTTACTTGGGAGGCGGCAATCAGCCCCAGCATTTT.

V usage is TRBV19 and J usage is TRBJ1-2; 7 bases align to TRBD1. V trimming: 3 bases; J trimming: 6 bases; junction bases outside the gene matches: 7. CDR1 is LNHDA and CDR2 is SQIVND in the germline V gene (reference sequence). The CDR3 is 14 amino acids. CDR3 region: CASSIAAGGNGYTF. The DNA of the CDR3 is TGTGCCAGTAGTATCGCGGCAGGGGGGAATGGCTACACCTTC. The full variable domain, in which reference TRBV19 and TRBJ1-2 provide the parts outside the CDR3, is DGGITQSPKYLFRKEGQNVTLSCEQNLNHDAMYWYRQDPGQGLRLIYYSQIVNDFQKGDIAEGYSVSREKKESFPLTVTSAQKNPTAFYLCASSIAAGGNGYTFGSGTRLTVV.

This chain joins TRBV9 and TRBJ2-1; 7 nucleotides match TRBD1. V lost 3 bases, J lost 5 bases, and 8 bases stayed unmatched. The CDR3 totals 15 residues. From germline, CDR1 is SGDLS and CDR2 YYNGEE. This CDR3 reads CASSAEGGRNNEQFF. Written as DNA, the CDR3 is TGTGCCAGCAGCGCGGAAGGGGGCCGAAACAATGAGCAGTTCTTC. The full variable domain, rest sourced from reference TRBV9 and TRBJ2-1, is DSGVTQTPKHLITATGQRVTLRCSPRSGDLSVYWYQQSLDQGLQFLIQYYNGEERAKGNILERFSAQQFPDLHSELNLSSLELGDSALYFCASSAEGGRNNEQFFGPGTRLTVL.

The chain carries TRBV29-1 and TRBJ2-7, with 8 nucleotides matching TRBD1. The germline V gene has CDR1 SQVTM and CDR2 ANQGSEA. The CDR3 is 14 amino acids. The V segment lost 1 base and the J segment 4 bases; nucleotides outside the gene matches: 6. The CDR3 DNA reads TGCAGCGTTGAAGGGGCAGGGGGCTTGTACGAGCAGTACTTC. It specifies CSVEGAGGLYEQYF.

This chain joins TRBV11-2 and TRBJ2-3, with TRBD1 matching over 11 bases. CDR3 length: 18 amino acids. CDR1 and CDR2 (germline): SGHAT, FQNNGV. Trimming at V came to 2 bases and at J to 3 bases, leaving 10 bases not matched to a gene. CDR3 region: CASSLRPTGTGGTDTQYF. The CDR3 DNA is TGTGCCAGCAGCTTAAGACCTACTGGGACAGGGGGTACAGATACGCAGTATTTT.

V and J are TRBV11-2 and TRBJ2-7; 8 bases map to TRBD1. This CDR3 spans 17 amino acids. Germline CDR1 is SGHAT and CDR2 is FQNNGV. With V trimmed by 2 bases and J by 5 bases, 14 bases remained unmatched. The CDR3 coding sequence is TGTGCCAGCAGCTTACTAACACTCCAGGGGGCCAACCACGAGCAGTACTTC. It codes for CASSLLTLQGANHEQYF.

This chain links TRBV29-1 with TRBJ1-2, with D uncertain. V gave up 0 bases and J gave up 5 bases, with 19 bases separating them. Germline V gives CDR1 SQVTM, CDR2 ANQGSEA. The CDR3 spans 16 residues. CDR3 sequence (DNA): TGCAGCGTTGAAGATGAGTTCCCGGAGGCTTGGTATGGCTACACCTTC. The encoded protein is CSVEDEFPEAWYGYTF.

The chain has TRBV28 and TRBJ2-3, with a possible D match to TRBD2 (5 bases). Germline V gene data show CDR1 as MDHEN and CDR2 as SYDVKM. There are 17 residues in the CDR3. The V gene lost 6 bases and the J gene lost 0 bases, with 19 bases spanning the gap. The CDR3 loop reads CASSRYGAGLSTDTQYF. In nucleotides, the CDR3 is TGTGCCAGCAGCCGATACGGCGCCGGACTTAGCACAGATACGCAGTATTTT.

This clone was seen a few times. Other DNA sequences in this specimen translate into the identical CDR3. This chain uses TRBV5-8 with TRBJ1-2; no definite D call. V lost 1 base and J lost 4, with 8 bases in between. CDR1 and CDR2 (germline): SGHTS, YDEGEE. The CDR3 length is 13 residues. This CDR3 is CASSLSGSYGYTF. The CDR3 DNA follows: TGTGCCAGCAGCTTGTCCGGGAGCTATGGCTACACCTTC.

The chain joins TRBV19 to TRBJ1-2; 7 nucleotides line up with TRBD1. The CDR3 has 15 amino acids. The trim removed 5 bases at V and 5 bases at J, leaving 11 bases unmatched. Germline CDR1 reads LNHDA; CDR2 reads SQIVND (reference sequence). CDR3 DNA: TGTGCCAGTAGTGAACGGACAGGTGGCACTTATGGCTACACCTTC. This encodes CASSERTGGTYGYTF. Variable domain in full (rest from reference TRBV19 and TRBJ1-2): DGGITQSPKYLFRKEGQNVTLSCEQNLNHDAMYWYRQDPGQGLRLIYYSQIVNDFQKGDIAEGYSVSREKKESFPLTVTSAQKNPTAFYLCASSERTGGTYGYTFGSGTRLTVV.

The V call is TRBV28, the J call TRBJ1-5, with D possibly TRBD1 on 5 matching bases. Trimming stripped 11 bases from V and 3 bases from J, with 20 bases between. CDR3 length: 15 amino acids. Germline-derived CDR1 and CDR2 are MDHEN and SYDVKM. As DNA, the CDR3 is TGTGCCTGCGGTAAACGACAGCAGGCCAATCAGCCCCAGCATTTT. This sequence encodes CACGKRQQANQPQHF.

The chain is built from TRBV3-1 (or the pseudogene TRBV3-2) and TRBJ2-5; D is unresolved. The CDR3 has 13 residues. V was cut by 0 bases and J by 3 bases, with 5 bases left in between. Germline V CDR1 and CDR2: LGHDT, YNNKEL (reference sequence). CDR3 DNA sequence: TGTGCCAGCAGCCAAGATATAGAAGAGACCCAGTACTTC. Its translation is CASSQDIEETQYF.

The rearrangement joins TRBV6-5 to TRBJ2-7, with D tentatively TRBD2 (6 bases). Germline V CDR1 and CDR2: MNHEY, SVGAGI. Trimming cost V 7 bases and J 0 bases, with 16 bases left between them. This CDR3 is 15 amino acids long. This chain's CDR3 is CASIGTYEPSYEQYF. The CDR3 region has the DNA TGTGCCAGCATCGGGACTTATGAACCCTCCTACGAGCAGTACTTC.

The J gene is TRBJ1-2, the V gene TRBV6-5; weak D call: TRBD1 (5 bases). The CDR3 loop spans 12 amino acids. The germline V gene has CDR1 MNHEY and CDR2 SVGAGI. V was cut by 7 bases and J by 7 bases, with 13 bases left in between. CDR3 nucleotide sequence: TGTGCCAGCAAGCAGGGTAGTGGTGGCTACACCTTC. This sequence encodes CASKQGSGGYTF.

The table lists this clone with a few counts. The chain recombines TRBV14 with TRBJ1-1; D ambiguous. The CDR3 is made up of 13 amino acids. V shed 0 bases and J shed 4 bases, with 6 bases lying between them. CDR1 SGHDN and CDR2 FVKESK come from the germline V gene. The CDR3 DNA reads as TGTGCCAGCAGCCAAGACTGGGCCACTGAAGCTTTCTTT. This codes for CASSQDWATEAFF.